This is a list of T cell receptor beta chains from one sample in a study of Ad26.COV2.S vaccination and SARS-CoV-2 variants. Clones were sequenced by immunoSEQ multiplex PCR, and TCRdb holds only the in-frame ones, with some missing. The sample has about 400,000 clones, about 85% seen once. This specimen consisted of peripheral blood, obtained in a trial of Ad26.COV2.S vaccine versus placebo. The receptors derive from a person between 18 and 60 years old who received the Ad26.COV2.S COVID-19 vaccine or a placebo. Both conserved end residues are part of each CDR3. Each record gives: V gene, J gene, D gene, CDR3 DNA, CDR3 protein. The D gene is left open where the match is weak.

TRBV19	TRBJ1-2	TRBD1	TGTGCCAGTAGTATATTGAGGGGGCGCTCGGGCTACACCTTC	CASSILRGRSGYTF
TRBV7-9	TRBJ2-1	TRBD2	TGTGCCAGCAGCAAAGCGGGGGACTACAATGAGCAGTTCTTC	CASSKAGDYNEQFF
TRBV5-6	TRBJ2-2	NA	TGTGCCAGCAGCTCTTCGGGGCTAGGGGTCACCGGGGAGCTGTTTTTT	CASSSSGLGVTGELFF
TRBV11-3	TRBJ2-1	TRBD1	TGTGCCAGCAGCTTAGGAGGACAGGGGGCGGGTGAGCAGTTCTTC	CASSLGGQGAGEQFF
TRBV9	TRBJ2-2	TRBD1	TGTGCCAGCAGCGGAAGGGGACAGTTTCAACCCGGGGAGCTGTTTTTT	CASSGRGQFQPGELFF
TRBV5-1	TRBJ2-4	NA	TGCGCCAGCAGCGTCACTGTGGCAGGGGGGCCAAACATTCAGTACTTC	CASSVTVAGGPNIQYF
TRBV3-1/TRBV3-2	TRBJ2-2	TRBD2	TGTGCCACCACTAAAGCGGGAGCAAACACCGGGGAGCTGTTTTTT	CATTKAGANTGELFF
TRBV4-1	TRBJ1-4	NA	TGCGCCAGCAGCCAAGGCGACAATGAAAAACTGTTTTTT	CASSQGDNEKLFF
TRBV2	TRBJ1-3	NA	TGTGCCAGCAGTGAACAGGCCTCTGGAAACACCATATATTTT	CASSEQASGNTIYF
TRBV19	TRBJ2-2	TRBD2	TGTGCCAGTAGTATAGACGGAAGCGGGGGGGACTTTACCCGCACCGGGGAGCTGTTTTTT	CASSIDGSGGDFTRTGELFF
TRBV20-1	TRBJ1-2	NA	TGCAGTGCTAGTGACGGTCCCTATGGCTACACCTTC	CSASDGPYGYTF
TRBV10-2	TRBJ2-6	NA	TGCGCCAGCAGTGAGTCCTACACCTACTCTGGGGCCAACGTCCTGACTTTC	CASSESYTYSGANVLTF
TRBV11-2	TRBJ2-4	NA	TGTGCCAGCAGCCCCTGGGACACCGACGCCCAGTACTTC	CASSPWDTDAQYF
TRBV18	TRBJ1-1	TRBD1	TGTGCCAGCTCACCAGAGACAGGGGTGAACACTGAAGCTTTCTTT	CASSPETGVNTEAFF
TRBV13	TRBJ2-5	NA	TGTGCCAGCAGCTTACGGCCAGAGAGGGGGGAGACCCAGTACTTC	CASSLRPERGETQYF
TRBV11-2	TRBJ2-3	NA	TGTGCCAGCAGCTTAGGTGGGGGGCGGATAGATACGCAGTATTTT	CASSLGGGRIDTQYF
TRBV11-2	TRBJ1-5	NA	TGTGCCAGCAGCTTAGCCCCTCATCAGCCCCAGCATTTT	CASSLAPHQPQHF
TRBV5-1	TRBJ2-1	NA	TGCGCCAGCAGCATCGGGGGATCCGAGCAGTTCTTC	CASSIGGSEQFF
TRBV7-2	TRBJ2-7	NA	TGTGCCAGCAGCATATCAGCGTACTCCTACGAGCAGTACTTC	CASSISAYSYEQYF
TRBV7-2	TRBJ2-1	NA	TGTGCCAGCAGCTTAGGGCCTAACGGTGAGCAGTTCTTC	CASSLGPNGEQFF
TRBV11-3	TRBJ2-2	TRBD2	TGTGCCAGCAGCACCGGGACTACCAACACCGGGGAGCTGTTTTTT	CASSTGTTNTGELFF
TRBV5-6	TRBJ2-7	NA	TGTGCCAGCAGCTTGGACGGCGGGGCCGGGTCGTACTTC	CASSLDGGAGSYF
TRBV11-2	TRBJ2-3	NA	TGTGCCAGCAGCGCAGGGGTCGGTGATACGCAGTATTTT	CASSAGVGDTQYF
TRBV10-3	TRBJ2-7	NA	TGTGCCATCAGTGAGTCGATCAGGACCTACGAGCAGTACTTC	CAISESIRTYEQYF
TRBV5-4	TRBJ1-2	TRBD1	TGTGCCAGCAGCTCAGATCCGGACAGGAGGTACACCTTC	CASSSDPDRRYTF
TRBV4-1	TRBJ2-5	NA	TGCGCCAGCAGCCAAGGTCGGGGGACGGAGACCCAGTACTTC	CASSQGRGTETQYF